The source of this TCR beta chain is a study of blood T cells in healthy people across ages. It was with a sample-barcoded 5' primer and a J-beta primer mix that a second PCR of roughly 6 to 12 cycles was run. TCRdb independently ran MiXCR on the 5' RACE reads; one entry per CDR3 protein. The sample contains approximately 800,000 distinct CDR3 sequences, 20% to 30% of which appear only once. Findings of the study overall: A strong correlation was seen between TCR beta diversity and naive T cell percentage.

V was clipped by 0 bases and J by 3 bases, with 9 bases between them. CDR1 and CDR2 from the germline V gene are LGHNA and YSLEER. This CDR3 is 14 amino acids long. In regard to this clonotype: Its antigen is unknown.

The sample was also linked to a second study, of T cells of mothers and their children. From that report: The effect of thymic selection on TCR recombination output is similar between related and unrelated pairs.

The source material was blood. The receptor's source is a boy younger than 18 in good health. The rearrangement uses TRBV4-3 and TRBJ2-7; D is unresolved. The CDR3 region is CASSQDLDNYEQYF. For the CDR3, the DNA is TGCGCCAGCAGCCAAGATCTCGACAACTACGAGCAGTACTTC.